This paragraph reports one T cell receptor beta chain. The antigen is undetermined. The sample originates from a study of T cell responses to AZD1222 COVID-19 vaccine. Study-wide results and limits: Just six or seven AZD1222 recipients tested seropositive at baseline.

Sequencing was performed with immunoSEQ multiplex PCR; in TCRdb, only in-frame clones are kept and a portion is missing. The sample lists some 96,000 clones, more than 75% occurring once. The source is an adult in good health. Sequencing was performed on peripheral blood, taken on day 0 of AZD1222 vaccination.

As DNA, the CDR3 is TGTGCCAGCAGCCAAGATGGGGTGACTAGCGGGAGAAGGAATACGCAGTATTTT. Encoded protein: CASSQDGVTSGRRNTQYF. J is TRBJ2-3 and V is TRBV3-1 (or the pseudogene TRBV3-2), with 12 nucleotides matching TRBD2. CDR3 size: 18 residues. Germline V gene lookup returns CDR1 LGHDT and CDR2 YNNKEL (reference sequence). The junction had 11 bases not matched to a gene; V was cut back by 0 bases and J by 7 bases.